The source of this TCR beta chain is a study of STAT3 mutations in large granular lymphocyte leukemia. Study results and limitations: At least one immunodominant TCR beta clonotype appeared in every T-cell large granular lymphocyte leukemia patient. Suggested: STAT3 mutation was not the ancestral event for these clonal expansions.

Notes on this clone: Antigen: not known.

Libraries were prepared by immunoSEQ multiplex PCR; TCRdb keeps only in-frame clonotypes and omits some of them. The sample lists over 25,000 clones; approximately 80% were seen once. Trimming removed 3 bases at V and 7 bases at J, with 16 bases between. Germline assignment: CDR1 SGHNT and CDR2 YYREEE (reference sequence). There are 14 residues in the CDR3. The receptor was isolated from a woman aged 45 to 65 with T-cell large granular lymphocyte leukemia. Some clones in this sample may be carry-over from other donors' samples. The chain is built from TRBV5-4 and TRBJ1-2, with D maybe TRBD1 (5 bases). Sequences were obtained from peripheral blood mononuclear cells. The CDR3 nucleotides are TGTGCCAGCAGCTCCCCCCCAGGGCTATCTGGCTACACCTTC. Protein sequence: CASSSPPGLSGYTF.